This TCR beta chain appears in the sequencing data of a study of blood T cell repertoires in COVID-19. TCRdb keeps only in-frame clones here, not all; method: immunoSEQ multiplex PCR. Here the sample spans about 270,000 clones, 88% being singletons. The CDR3 sequence is 16 residues long. Germline V gives CDR1 SGHTA, CDR2 FQGTGA. V lost 4 bases, J lost 5 bases, and 18 bases lay in between. The chain is built from TRBV7-3 and TRBJ1-5; the D gene is possibly TRBD1 (6 bases). The clonotype comes from a man aged 55 to 70 who had recovered from COVID-19. The sample comprised peripheral blood. CDR3 protein: CASSSLPQGSYQPQHF. The CDR3 DNA sequence: TGTGCCAGCAGCTCTTTGCCGCAGGGGTCTTATCAGCCCCAGCATTTT. The complete variable domain, with remaining parts taken from reference TRBV7-3 and TRBJ1-5, reads GAGVSQTPSNKVTEKGKYVELRCDPISGHTALYWYRQSLGQGPEFLIYFQGTGAADDSGLPNDRFFAVRPEGSVSTLKIQRTERGDSAVYLCASSSLPQGSYQPQHFGDGTRLSIL.